This TCR beta chain comes out of a study of monozygotic twins with inflammatory bowel disease. TCRdb reprocessed the 5' RACE reads, keeping one entry per CDR3 protein, no DNA. The sample table sets out 350,000 to 400,000 distinct CDR3 sequences. The origin of this receptor is a human donor with ulcerative colitis or Crohn's disease, or a healthy co-twin of an affected twin (not recorded which). Material: blood.

The CDR3 reads CASSSAVLPYEQYF. This chain joins TRBV4-2 and TRBJ2-7. The CDR3 is 14 residues long. From germline, CDR1 is LGHNA and CDR2 YNFKEQ.